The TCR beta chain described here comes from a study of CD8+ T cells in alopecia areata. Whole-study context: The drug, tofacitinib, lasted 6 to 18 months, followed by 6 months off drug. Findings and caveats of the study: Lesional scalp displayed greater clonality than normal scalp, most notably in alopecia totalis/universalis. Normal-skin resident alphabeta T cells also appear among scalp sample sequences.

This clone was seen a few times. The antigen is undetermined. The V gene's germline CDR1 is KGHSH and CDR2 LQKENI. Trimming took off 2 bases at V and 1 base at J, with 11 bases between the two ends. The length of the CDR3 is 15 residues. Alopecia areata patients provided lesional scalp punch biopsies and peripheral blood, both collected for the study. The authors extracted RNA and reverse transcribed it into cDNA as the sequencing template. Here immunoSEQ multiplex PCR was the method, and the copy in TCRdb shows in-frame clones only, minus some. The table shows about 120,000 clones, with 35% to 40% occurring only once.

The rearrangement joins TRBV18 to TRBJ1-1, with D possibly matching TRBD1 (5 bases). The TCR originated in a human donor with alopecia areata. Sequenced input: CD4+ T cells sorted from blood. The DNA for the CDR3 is TGTGCCAGCTCACCATCCGGGGGGGGGAACACTGAAGCTTTCTTT. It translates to CASSPSGGGNTEAFF.